The clone carrying this TCR beta chain was found once. Its antigen is unknown. Assay: immunoSEQ multiplex PCR; the TCRdb copy retains only in-frame clones and omits some. The sample consists of under 250,000 clones, 75% to 90% of them appearing once. This entry belongs to a study of cytomegalovirus exposure and HLA in healthy donors. Study results and caveats: Researchers reported that a few CMV-associated chains were confirmed in vitro as CMV antigen-specific. It was found in a later analysis that first-cohort TCR clusters tended to co-occur in the 130 or so validation repertoires. TCR beta chains numbering some 150 were designated cytomegalovirus-associated.

The CDR3 has 11 residues. Germline lookup yields CDR1 DFQATT and CDR2 SNEGSKA (reference sequence). V was clipped by 4 bases and J by 7 bases, with 8 bases between them. V is TRBV20-1 and J is TRBJ2-1; no firm D call. What was sequenced was PBMCs. This TCR was sampled from a woman under 30 in good health and CMV-seronegative. This chain's CDR3 is CSATRMNEQFF. CDR3 bases: TGCAGTGCTACAAGGATGAATGAGCAGTTCTTC.